This T cell receptor beta chain originates from a study of shared clonotypes between healthy human individuals. Study conclusions and caveats: Clonotype sharing among donors was thought likely to change with sequencing depth. Having only a few donors restricted how much genetic and exposure-history diversity was captured.

This CDR3 contains 15 residues. Germline V gene lookup returns CDR1 MDHEN and CDR2 SYDVKM. V was pared by 3 bases and J by 2 bases, with 4 bases of the junction left unmatched. All donors were healthy HIV-negative adults lacking recent acute infections or vaccinations. About this clone itself: Antigen specificity is unknown.

The quantity of DNA used in unsorted PBMC replicate PCRs was around 0.3 ug, corresponding to tens of thousands of T cell genomes. Libraries were prepared by immunoSEQ multiplex PCR; TCRdb keeps only in-frame clonotypes and omits some of them. The sample holds 450,000 to 600,000 clones, more than 65% seen once. The chain recombines TRBV28 with TRBJ2-3, with 8 bases lining up with TRBD2. The sequencing sample was made of PBMCs. The TCR comes from a middle-aged woman in good health. Some clones in this sample may be carry-over from other donors' samples. The CDR3 sequence: CASSFTSGTTDTQYF. The CDR3 DNA reads as TGTGCCAGCAGTTTTACTAGCGGAACCACAGATACGCAGTATTTT.